The 27 T cell receptor beta chains reported below all come from one sample, sequenced in a study of blood T cell repertoires in COVID-19. Only in-frame clones appear in the TCRdb table, and some are missing; sequencing was by immunoSEQ multiplex PCR. Here the sample spans some 300,000 clones, around 86% being singletons. Sequenced sample: peripheral blood. All receptors derive from a man between 65 and 85 years old with acute or convalescent COVID-19.

The V and J genes are TRBV5-1 and TRBJ1-2; TRBD1 agrees at 7 bases. Germline-derived CDR1 and CDR2 are SGHRS and YFSETQ. CDR3 length equals 15 residues. Trimming took 0 bases from V and 2 from J; bases not matched to a gene: 4. The CDR3 nucleotides are TGCGCCAGCAGCTTGGGCGACAGGGACAACTATGGCTACACCTTC. Encoded protein: CASSLGDRDNYGYTF.

The chain recombines TRBV24-1 with TRBJ2-5; 10 bases fit TRBD1. Looked up from germline, CDR1 is KGHDR and CDR2 is SFDVKD. The CDR3 runs to 15 residues. J was trimmed by 4 bases and V by 4 bases; bases with no gene match: 5. The CDR3 reads CATSERTGGGETQYF. The CDR3 nucleotides are TGTGCCACCAGTGAGCGGACAGGGGGGGGAGAGACCCAGTACTTC.

This clone was detected only once. One end of the junction fails to match germline, which may point to a read error. The chain recombines TRBV7-2 with TRBJ1-1, with D possibly TRBD1 on 5 matching bases. Germline V gene lookup returns CDR1 SGHTA and CDR2 FQGNSA. This CDR3 has 14 residues. In DNA, the CDR3 is TGTGCCAGCAGCTTAGTATCAGGGAACCCTGAAGCTTTCTTT. Protein product: CASSLVSGNPEAFF.

This clone was detected once. The chain is built from TRBV19 and TRBJ1-2; TRBD1 aligns across 9 bases. The CDR3 is 14 residues long. V lost 1 base and J lost 10; bases outside the gene matches: 7. Germline V lookup: CDR1 LNHDA, CDR2 SQIVND (reference sequence). The CDR3 sequence: CASSIGDRAPDYTF. As DNA, the CDR3 is TGTGCCAGTAGTATAGGGGACAGGGCCCCTGACTACACCTTC.

V and J are TRBV5-1 and TRBJ2-3; D gene ambiguous. The CDR3 runs to 15 residues. Germline loops: CDR1 SGHRS, CDR2 YFSETQ. V shed 1 base and J shed 4 bases, with 13 bases lying between them. CDR3 region: CASSLIRPSADTQYF. CDR3 in DNA: TGCGCCAGCAGCTTGATCAGGCCTTCGGCAGATACGCAGTATTTT.

The chain has TRBV12-3 or TRBV12-4 and TRBJ1-4, with no clear D. Trimming cost V 6 bases and J 0 bases, with 5 bases left between them. The CDR3 contains 13 residues. CDR3 in amino acids: CASRDSTNEKLFF. CDR3 DNA: TGTGCCAGCAGGGACTCAACTAATGAAAAACTGTTTTTT.

The chain joins TRBV14 to TRBJ2-2; 10 nucleotides agree with TRBD1. The CDR3 is 14 amino acids. The V and J ends lost 5 bases and 4 bases, in that order; junction bases with no gene match: 1. Germline values: CDR1 SGHDN, CDR2 FVKESK. The CDR3 is CASSGTGVTGELFF. CDR3 nucleotides: TGTGCCAGCAGCGGGACAGGGGTCACCGGGGAGCTGTTTTTT.

The CDR3 DNA reads as TGTGCCAGCAGATTGGGCGGGAATCAGCCCCAGCATTTT. The encoded protein is CASRLGGNQPQHF. The rearrangement uses TRBV7-2 and TRBJ1-5; the D is unclear. CDR1 is SGHTA, CDR2 FQGNSA, per germline. Trimming removed 6 bases at V and 4 bases at J, with 10 bases between. The length of the CDR3 is 13 residues. The entire variable domain, with the rest obtained from reference TRBV7-2 and TRBJ1-5, is as follows: GAGVSQSPSNKVTEKGKDVELRCDPISGHTALYWYRQSLGQGLEFLIYFQGNSAPDKSGLPSDRFSAERTGGSVSTLTIQRTQQEDSAVYLCASRLGGNQPQHFGDGTRLSIL.

V and J are TRBV5-4 and TRBJ1-1, with D perhaps matching TRBD1 (5 bases). The V gene's germline CDR1 is SGHNT and CDR2 YYREEE (reference sequence). The germline V and J ends were trimmed by 0 bases and 2 bases, with 8 bases remaining between them. This CDR3 is 14 amino acids long. The CDR3 coding sequence is TGTGCCAGCAGCTTGGGCGGGGGTAACACTGAAGCTTTCTTT. This sequence encodes CASSLGGGNTEAFF.

V and J are TRBV5-6 and TRBJ1-2; 7 bases are a match to TRBD1. CDR1 and CDR2 from the germline V gene are SGHDT and YYEEEE. The V and J ends lost 2 bases and 3 bases, in that order; junction bases with no gene match: 4. The CDR3 loop spans 14 amino acids. In DNA form, the CDR3 reads TGTGCCAGCAGCTTTCTCCAGGGGGACTATGGCTACACCTTC. It codes for CASSFLQGDYGYTF.

V usage is TRBV6-5 and J usage is TRBJ2-3; TRBD1 is a possible D gene (5 bases). The CDR3 extends over 14 amino acids. With 6 bases removed from V and 3 bases from J, the gap between germline ends came to 13 bases. The germline V gene has CDR1 MNHEY and CDR2 SVGAGI. The CDR3 sequence: CASSPGIFTDTQYF. CDR3 nucleotides: TGTGCCAGCAGCCCAGGGATTTTTACAGATACGCAGTATTTT.

J is TRBJ1-1 and V is TRBV3-1 (or the pseudogene TRBV3-2); 7 nucleotides agree with TRBD1. CDR1 is LGHDT and CDR2 is YNNKEL in the germline V gene (reference sequence). The CDR3 has 16 residues. J gave up 7 bases and V 2 bases, and 13 bases lay outside the gene matches. The CDR3, as DNA: TGTGCCAGCAGCCAACGCGGACAGGCCCGTGTCCGTGAAGCTTTCTTT. Protein: CASSQRGQARVREAFF.

This clone was detected once. The chain employs TRBV21-1 and TRBJ1-5; the DNA was not used to check the table's D call, TRBD1. TRBV21-1 corresponds to a pseudogene. The CDR3 spans 19 residues. The CDR3 nucleotides are TGTGCCAGCGAACACCCCGGGACAGCCACCTCGGGGGTCAATCAGCCCCAGCATTTT. It yields the protein CASEHPGTATSGVNQPQHF.

This clone was seen more than once but under ten times. The chain has TRBV28 and TRBJ2-5; TRBD2 is a possible D gene (5 bases). The CDR3 has 12 amino acids. V shed 7 bases and J shed 5 bases, with 11 bases lying between them. CDR1 MDHEN and CDR2 SYDVKM come from the germline V gene. CDR3 region: CASISPGETQYF. As DNA, the CDR3 is TGTGCCAGCATCTCACCGGGGGAGACCCAGTACTTC.

The gene calls are TRBV5-4 and TRBJ2-7; TRBD2 matches 11 bases. The CDR3 runs to 13 residues. Trimming took 8 bases from V and 5 from J; bases not matched to a gene: 6. Germline loops: CDR1 SGHNT, CDR2 YYREEE (reference sequence). Here the CDR3 reads CARVAGGPNEQYF. The CDR3 DNA reads as TGTGCCAGAGTAGCGGGGGGGCCTAACGAGCAGTACTTC.

The J gene is TRBJ2-5, the V gene TRBV5-4; no clear D gene. Germline V CDR1 and CDR2: SGHNT, YYREEE (reference sequence). The CDR3 totals 14 residues. Trimming left V 0 bases short and J 1 base short, with 7 bases between. CDR3 sequence reads: CASSLGHPQETQYF. CDR3 DNA sequence: TGTGCCAGCAGCTTGGGACACCCCCAAGAGACCCAGTACTTC.

This clone was picked up a small number of times. The chain joins TRBV24-1 to TRBJ1-5, with D tentatively TRBD1 (5 bases). Trimming removed 5 bases at V and 2 bases at J, with 9 bases between. Germline CDR1 and CDR2: KGHDR and SFDVKD. CDR3 length: 14 amino acids. CDR3 in amino acids: CATSVSGGNQPQHF. The CDR3 DNA reads TGTGCCACCAGTGTATCGGGGGGCAATCAGCCCCAGCATTTT.

This rearrangement joins TRBV27 to TRBJ2-3; 12 bases line up with TRBD2. The germline V gene encodes CDR1 MNHEY and CDR2 SMNVEV (reference sequence). The length of the CDR3 is 16 residues. The V segment lost 5 bases and the J segment 7 bases; nucleotides outside the gene matches: 10. CDR3 region: CASSLLAGGKRNTQYF. In DNA, the CDR3 is TGTGCCAGCAGTCTACTAGCGGGAGGAAAACGAAATACGCAGTATTTT.

The chain is built from TRBV10-3 and TRBJ1-6; 8 bases match TRBD1. V shed 3 bases and J 10 bases; nucleotides not matched to a gene: 8. CDR3 length: 15 amino acids. Germline V gene sequence: CDR1 ENHRY, CDR2 SYGVKD. The CDR3 reads CAISEIGTGLSPLHF. Here the CDR3 DNA reads TGTGCCATCAGTGAAATAGGGACAGGCTTATCACCCCTCCACTTT.

The rearrangement joins TRBV6-5 to TRBJ2-1, with 8 bases lining up with TRBD2. V trimming: 0 bases; J trimming: 0 bases; junction bases outside the gene matches: 1. The CDR3 consists of 16 residues. Looked up from germline, CDR1 is MNHEY and CDR2 is SVGAGI. As DNA, the CDR3 is TGTGCCAGCAGTTACTCCCTAGCGGGCTCCTACAATGAGCAGTTCTTC. Protein: CASSYSLAGSYNEQFF.

V is TRBV5-6 and J is TRBJ1-2, with 9 bases matching TRBD1. This CDR3 is 16 amino acids long. Germline CDR1 is SGHDT and CDR2 is YYEEEE. V lost 4 bases to trimming and J lost 2 bases; unmatched junction nucleotides: 9. CDR3 sequence: CASSPGQGILNYGYTF. In DNA form, the CDR3 reads TGTGCCAGCAGCCCCGGACAGGGGATCTTAAACTATGGCTACACCTTC.

This chain connects TRBV5-4 to TRBJ1-2, with 7 bases lining up with TRBD1. Germline CDR1 is SGHNT and CDR2 is YYREEE (reference sequence). V was clipped by 1 base and J by 6 bases; unmatched bases: 12. The CDR3 sequence is 16 residues long. This CDR3 reads CASSLRTGPYQDGYTF. In DNA, the CDR3 is TGTGCCAGCAGCTTGCGGACAGGCCCCTACCAAGATGGCTACACCTTC.

The chain joins TRBV7-2 to TRBJ2-6; D call uncertain. This CDR3 is 16 amino acids long. The V end was cut by 7 bases, the J end by 1 base, with 14 bases between. CDR1 and CDR2 from the germline V gene are SGHTA and FQGNSA. CDR3 protein: CASNFVGESGANVLTF. DNA of the CDR3: TGTGCCAGCAACTTTGTCGGAGAGTCTGGGGCCAACGTCCTGACTTTC.

The rearrangement joins TRBV30 to TRBJ1-5, with 7 bases that match TRBD1. This CDR3 is built from 15 residues. V lost 4 bases and J lost 2; bases outside the gene matches: 8. Germline V gives CDR1 GTSNPN, CDR2 SVGIG (reference sequence). Here the CDR3 reads CAWTRTGSGNQPQHF. The DNA for the CDR3 is TGTGCCTGGACCAGGACAGGATCTGGCAATCAGCCCCAGCATTTT.

J is TRBJ1-6 and V is TRBV5-6; possibly TRBD1 for D (5 bases). V was cut by 3 bases and J by 7 bases, with 17 bases left in between. The length of the CDR3 is 16 residues. Germline loops: CDR1 SGHDT, CDR2 YYEEEE. CDR3 region: CASSWRGRGLNSPLHF. In DNA, the CDR3 is TGTGCCAGCAGCTGGAGGGGACGGGGACTAAATTCACCCCTCCACTTT. The variable domain in full, completed from reference TRBV5-6 and TRBJ1-6, reads DAGVTQSPTHLIKTRGQQVTLRCSPKSGHDTVSWYQQALGQGPQFIFQYYEEEERQRGNFPDRFSGHQFPNYSSELNVNALLLGDSALYLCASSWRGRGLNSPLHFGNGTRLTVT.

A few counts support this clone. CDR3 bases: TGTGCCATCCTTCGGTGGGCTAGCGGAACCTACGAGCAGTACTTC. Protein: CAILRWASGTYEQYF. The chain employs TRBV19 and TRBJ2-7; TRBD2 aligns across 7 bases. The V gene's germline CDR1 is LNHDA and CDR2 SQIVND (reference sequence). The CDR3 has 15 residues. The V segment lost 10 bases and the J segment 2 bases; nucleotides outside the gene matches: 14.

The chain has TRBV7-2 and TRBJ2-1; possibly TRBD2 for D (6 bases). The CDR3 sequence is 16 residues long. Germline V gene data show CDR1 as SGHTA and CDR2 as FQGNSA. V was clipped by 3 bases and J by 3 bases, with 15 bases between them. CDR3 nucleotides: TGTGCCAGCAGCTTGGCGCGACTAGACATCTACAATGAGCAGTTCTTC. Protein: CASSLARLDIYNEQFF. Drawing the rest from reference TRBV7-2 and TRBJ2-1, the complete variable domain is GAGVSQSPSNKVTEKGKDVELRCDPISGHTALYWYRQSLGQGLEFLIYFQGNSAPDKSGLPSDRFSAERTGGSVSTLTIQRTQQEDSAVYLCASSLARLDIYNEQFFGPGTRLTVL.